What follows are 28 T cell receptor beta chains derived from one specimen sequenced in a study of T-cell reconstitution after alpha-beta-depleted transplantation in children. Unique molecular identifiers were incorporated into the prepared TCRbeta library. MiXCR, run by TCRdb on the PCR reads, gives a single entry per CDR3 protein. The sample yields roughly 300,000 distinct CDR3 sequences, under 13% seen once. This specimen was PBMCs from the stem cell graft donor, taken from the stem cell graft. The receptor source for this set is a human donor who donated a stem cell graft to a child with acute lymphoblastic leukemia.

The chain combines TRBV4-1 with TRBJ1-1, with a tentative D call TRBD1 (5 bases). This CDR3 region has 13 residues. CDR1 is MGHRA and CDR2 is YSYEKL in the germline V gene. Trimming pared 0 bases from V and 7 bases from J, leaving 9 bases between. For the CDR3, the DNA is TGCGCCAGCAGCCAAGATCCCGGGGGTGAAGCTTTCTTT. Protein sequence: CASSQDPGGEAFF.

The chain is built from TRBV12-2 and TRBJ2-7. TRBV12-2 is noted as a pseudogene. There are 17 residues in the CDR3. CDR3 residues: CASRLSGELGSSYEQYF. The CDR3 DNA reads TGTGCAAGTCGCTTATCGGGAGAACTAGGTAGCTCCTACGAGCAGTACTTC.

The chain is built from TRBV12-3 or TRBV12-4 and TRBJ1-2; 9 bases agree with TRBD1. CDR3 length: 14 residues. J was trimmed by 8 bases and V by 6 bases; bases with no gene match: 10. CDR3 sequence (DNA): TGTGCCAGCAGCCGGGGACAGGGAGGCGCCGGCTACACCTTC. This codes for CASSRGQGGAGYTF.

This clonotype has just a few counts. The CDR3, as DNA: TGTGCCACCAGCAGAGGGGGACTTAGCACAGATACGCAGTATTTT. Translated, it gives CATSRGGLSTDTQYF. The chain uses TRBV15 and TRBJ2-3, with D possibly matching TRBD2 (6 bases). Germline V gene sequence: CDR1 LNHNV, CDR2 YYDKDF (reference sequence). Trimming left V 1 base short and J 0 bases short, with 8 bases between. This CDR3 region has 15 residues.

The table lists this clonotype with many counts. This chain connects TRBV20-1 to TRBJ2-1; tentatively, D is TRBD1 (5 bases). Germline values: CDR1 DFQATT, CDR2 SNEGSKA (reference sequence). The germline V and J ends were trimmed by 0 bases and 8 bases, with 14 bases remaining between them. This CDR3 contains 14 residues. CDR3 nucleotides: TGCAGTGCTAGAGATGGCAGACAGTCGTATGAGCAGTTCTTC. This gives the protein CSARDGRQSYEQFF.

This clonotype was detected ten times or more. The V and J genes are TRBV6-4 and TRBJ2-5, with D maybe TRBD2 (5 bases). Trimming removed 3 bases from V and 4 bases from J, with 12 bases in between. Per germline, CDR1 MRHNA and CDR2 SNTAGT. This CDR3 has 14 amino acids. The CDR3 sequence: CASSEPGAGETQYF. The DNA of the CDR3 is TGTGCCAGCAGTGAACCAGGTGCGGGAGAGACCCAGTACTTC.

The table lists this clonotype with many counts. V gene TRBV20-1 combines with J gene TRBJ2-7; D is undetermined. The CDR3 has 10 residues. Per germline, CDR1 DFQATT and CDR2 SNEGSKA (reference sequence). Trimming took off 3 bases at V and 3 bases at J, with 3 bases between the two ends. CDR3 DNA: TGCAGTGCTAGCGACTACGAGCAGTACTTC. Amino acids: CSASDYEQYF.

The CDR3 DNA reads as TGCGCCAGCAGCCCGGGATCGGCTGGGGGGCTCTATGGCTACACCTTC. It is translated as CASSPGSAGGLYGYTF. The V and J genes are TRBV4-1 and TRBJ1-2; the D gene is possibly TRBD1 (6 bases). Germline CDR1 is MGHRA and CDR2 is YSYEKL. V was cut by 4 bases and J by 4 bases, with 19 bases left in between. This CDR3 spans 16 amino acids.

This chain links TRBV5-1 with TRBJ2-5; 9 nucleotides line up with TRBD2. Losses at the gene ends were 7 bases for V and 4 bases for J; bases not matched to a gene: 2. CDR1 and CDR2 from the germline V gene are SGHRS and YFSETQ. The CDR3 extends over 12 amino acids. CDR3: CASRSGRETQYF. Written as DNA, the CDR3 is TGCGCCAGCCGTAGCGGGAGAGAGACCCAGTACTTC.

This clonotype came up many times. The chain links TRBV28 to TRBJ2-7; D might be TRBD2 (6 bases). The CDR3 runs to 13 residues. Germline V CDR1 and CDR2: MDHEN, SYDVKM. The V end was cut by 7 bases, the J end by 12 bases, with 22 bases between. CDR3 coding DNA: TGTGCCAGCACCGCGGGACGGCACTCCCACGGGTACTTC. Protein: CASTAGRHSHGYF.

This clonotype has only a few counts. The rearrangement links TRBV15 to TRBJ2-6; D is perhaps TRBD1 (6 bases). Trimming left V 0 bases short and J 4 bases short, with 19 bases between. The CDR3 has 19 residues. Germline values: CDR1 LNHNV, CDR2 YYDKDF (reference sequence). CDR3 bases: TGTGCCACCAGCAGAGATCCGGCAGGGGAGCTCCCCGGGGCCAACGTCCTGACTTTC. This encodes CATSRDPAGELPGANVLTF.

The table lists this clonotype with a few counts. CDR3 loop: CASSPIGNEQFF. The CDR3, as DNA: TGTGCCAGCAGTCCCATCGGCAATGAGCAGTTCTTC. The chain carries TRBV6-6 and TRBJ2-1; no firm D call. The V gene lost 5 bases and the J gene lost 6 bases, with 8 bases spanning the gap. Germline assignment: CDR1 MNHNY and CDR2 SVGAGI (reference sequence). The CDR3 consists of 12 residues.

This clonotype was observed many times. This chain uses TRBV20-1 with TRBJ2-7; D is ambiguous. Deletions cut 3 bases from V and 3 bases from J, with 9 bases between. The CDR3 runs 12 residues. CDR1 and CDR2 (germline): DFQATT, SNEGSKA (reference sequence). The DNA of the CDR3 is TGCAGTGCTAGGAAGGATCGCTACGAGCAGTACTTC. This encodes CSARKDRYEQYF.

The CDR3, as DNA: TGTGCCAGCACCTCATGGGGTAGCACAGATACGCAGTATTTT. Its translation: CASTSWGSTDTQYF. V usage is TRBV7-2 and J usage is TRBJ2-3; D is ambiguous. The CDR3 spans 14 residues. The germline gives CDR1 SGHTA, CDR2 FQGNSA. The V gene lost 7 bases and the J gene lost 0 bases, with 11 bases spanning the gap.

A few counts support this clonotype. The chain is built from TRBV29-1 and TRBJ2-3; TRBD2 matches at 9 bases. V lost 3 bases and J lost 5; bases outside the gene matches: 12. Germline assignment: CDR1 SQVTM and CDR2 ANQGSEA. There are 16 residues in the CDR3. This CDR3 is CSVDPVLAGEVDTQYF. CDR3 DNA: TGCAGCGTTGACCCCGTACTAGCGGGCGAGGTAGATACGCAGTATTTT.

This clonotype was counted a few times. The chain combines TRBV28 with TRBJ2-7, with 7 bases aligning to TRBD2. This CDR3 comprises 16 residues. Looked up from germline, CDR1 is MDHEN and CDR2 is SYDVKM. The ends lost 5 bases at V and 6 bases at J; junction bases unmatched: 16. The CDR3 sequence is CASSRPSGTTLGEQYF. The CDR3 region has the DNA TGTGCCAGCAGTAGACCTTCCGGGACTACTCTAGGCGAGCAGTACTTC.

This clonotype was observed at least ten times. This chain uses TRBV7-2 with TRBJ2-1, with 7 bases fitting TRBD2. Germline values: CDR1 SGHTA, CDR2 FQGNSA. J was trimmed by 3 bases and V by 6 bases; bases with no gene match: 8. This CDR3 is built from 15 residues. CDR3 loop: CASRLGGRNYNEQFF. Written as DNA, the CDR3 is TGTGCCAGCAGGCTAGGCGGGAGAAACTACAATGAGCAGTTCTTC.

This clonotype was counted only a few times. This chain links TRBV7-9 with TRBJ2-7; D gene unclear. CDR1 and CDR2 from the germline V gene are SEHNR and FQNEAQ (reference sequence). The CDR3 extends over 15 amino acids. Deletions cut 2 bases from V and 5 bases from J, with 16 bases between. The CDR3 spells CASSLRQASANEQYF. CDR3 coding DNA: TGTGCCAGCAGCTTAAGGCAGGCATCCGCCAACGAGCAGTACTTC.

This clonotype came up a few times. The rearrangement uses TRBV6-2 or TRBV6-3 and TRBJ2-2; tentative D call: TRBD2 (6 bases). CDR1 is MNHEY, CDR2 SVGEGT, per germline. V lost 7 bases and J lost 5, with 35 bases in between. The CDR3 has 21 residues. The CDR3 reads CASTGALSPAGKRPGTGELFF. In nucleotides, the CDR3 is TGTGCCAGCACCGGGGCCCTCTCCCCGGCGGGAAAGCGCCCCGGAACCGGGGAGCTGTTTTTT.

This clonotype showed up many times. The rearrangement joins TRBV4-1 to TRBJ2-2, with D tentatively TRBD1 (5 bases). The V end lost 1 base, the J end lost 3 bases, and 9 bases lay between the germline ends. Germline V gives CDR1 MGHRA, CDR2 YSYEKL. This CDR3 region has 15 residues. The CDR3 region has the DNA TGCGCCAGCAGCCAAGGAGACAGACACACCGGGGAGCTGTTTTTT. Protein sequence: CASSQGDRHTGELFF.

The chain combines TRBV15 with TRBJ2-7; D possibly corresponds to TRBD2 (6 bases). The CDR3 is 13 residues long. V lost 0 bases, J lost 6 bases, and 9 bases lay in between. CDR1 and CDR2 from the germline V gene are LNHNV and YYDKDF (reference sequence). CDR3: CATSRDGLTEQYF. The CDR3 region has the DNA TGTGCCACCAGCAGAGATGGACTAACCGAGCAGTACTTC.

This clonotype was observed at least ten times. The chain employs TRBV10-3 and TRBJ2-3; 10 nucleotides line up with TRBD2. Germline CDR1 ENHRY, CDR2 SYGVKD. CDR3 length: 15 amino acids. The J segment lost 5 bases and the V segment lost 8 bases, leaving 10 bases of the junction unmatched. Here the CDR3 reads CAIRRAGGPGDTQYF. The CDR3 coding sequence is TGTGCCATCCGGCGAGCGGGAGGGCCAGGAGATACGCAGTATTTT.

The chain employs TRBV29-1 and TRBJ1-5, with a tentative D call TRBD1 (6 bases). Trimming pared 8 bases from V and 5 bases from J, leaving 16 bases between. This CDR3 contains 13 residues. CDR1 is SQVTM and CDR2 is ANQGSEA in the germline V gene. The CDR3 DNA is TGCAGCTTTTCCGGGGGCAGAGATCAGCCCCAGCATTTT. Translated: CSFSGGRDQPQHF.

This chain connects TRBV7-2 to TRBJ2-3; perhaps TRBD2 as D (6 bases). V lost 1 base and J 7 bases, leaving 15 bases between the germline ends. Germline CDR1 and CDR2: SGHTA and FQGNSA. The CDR3 is made up of 15 amino acids. The CDR3 loop is CASSLGTTTQNTQYF. As DNA, the CDR3 is TGTGCCAGCAGCTTAGGGACTACCACACAGAATACGCAGTATTTT.

This clonotype appeared many times. V is TRBV28 and J is TRBJ2-3; tentative D call: TRBD2 (6 bases). The CDR3 runs 14 residues. Germline V lookup: CDR1 MDHEN, CDR2 SYDVKM. Trimming stripped 5 bases from V and 4 bases from J, with 13 bases between. CDR3 nucleotides: TGTGCCAGCAGTCCCCGGGAGATTCCAGATACGCAGTATTTT. It is translated as CASSPREIPDTQYF.

The V call is TRBV7-9, the J call TRBJ2-1, with a tentative D call TRBD1 (6 bases). V dropped 1 base and J dropped 5 bases, with 12 bases sitting between them. The CDR3 contains 15 residues. The germline V gene encodes CDR1 SEHNR and CDR2 FQNEAQ (reference sequence). Here the CDR3 DNA reads TGTGCCAGCAGCTTAGTCAGGGGACCAAACAATGAGCAGTTCTTC. Amino acids: CASSLVRGPNNEQFF.

This clonotype was counted ten times or more. The chain joins TRBV20-1 to TRBJ2-5, with D perhaps matching TRBD2 (5 bases). The V gene's germline CDR1 is DFQATT and CDR2 SNEGSKA (reference sequence). This CDR3 spans 13 amino acids. V was clipped by 3 bases and J by 5 bases, with 13 bases between them. The CDR3 DNA reads TGCAGTGCTAGGAGGGTCTCCAGTGAGACCCAGTACTTC. This sequence encodes CSARRVSSETQYF.

This clonotype was observed many times. The CDR3 sequence is CASSSPRAGGPGSYNEQFF. CDR3 DNA: TGTGCCAGCAGCTCCCCGCGAGCGGGAGGGCCGGGGTCCTACAATGAGCAGTTCTTC. J is TRBJ2-1 and V is TRBV7-3, with TRBD2 matching 10 bases. The CDR3 is 19 residues long. From germline, CDR1 is SGHTA and CDR2 FQGTGA. V lost 4 bases, J lost 1 base, and 13 bases stayed unmatched.